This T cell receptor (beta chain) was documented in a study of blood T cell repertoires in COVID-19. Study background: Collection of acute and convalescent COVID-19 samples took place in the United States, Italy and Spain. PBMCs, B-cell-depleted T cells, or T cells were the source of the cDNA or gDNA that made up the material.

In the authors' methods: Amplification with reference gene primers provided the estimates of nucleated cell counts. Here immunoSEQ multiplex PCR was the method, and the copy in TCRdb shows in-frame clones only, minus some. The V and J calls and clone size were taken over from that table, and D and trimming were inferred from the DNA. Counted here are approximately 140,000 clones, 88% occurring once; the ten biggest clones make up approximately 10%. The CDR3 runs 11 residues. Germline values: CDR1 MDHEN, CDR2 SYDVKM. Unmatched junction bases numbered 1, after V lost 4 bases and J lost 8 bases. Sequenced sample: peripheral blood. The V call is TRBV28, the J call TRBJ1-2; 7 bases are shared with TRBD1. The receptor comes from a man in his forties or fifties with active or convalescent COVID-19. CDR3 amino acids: CASSSGQGYTF. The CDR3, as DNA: TGTGCCAGCAGTTCGGGACAGGGCTACACCTTC.